The clone carrying this T cell receptor beta chain was seen just once. This entry is derived from a study of blood T cell repertoires in COVID-19. Study-level information: Both acute and convalescent COVID-19 samples were obtained from the United States, Italy and Spain. T cells, B-cell-depleted T cells, or PBMCs provided the cDNA or gDNA that served as material.

Authors' analysis steps: Amplifying reference gene primers gave estimates of nucleated cell counts. Here immunoSEQ multiplex PCR was the method, and the copy in TCRdb shows in-frame clones only, minus some. That table is the source of V, J and clone size, and D and trimming were worked out from the DNA. The table lists 170,000 or so clones, 90% of them singletons. V lost 0 bases, J lost 13 bases, and 8 bases stayed unmatched. The CDR3 consists of 15 residues. Germline V CDR1 and CDR2: KGHSH, LQKENI. The sample comprised peripheral blood. This chain joins TRBV18 and TRBJ2-1; 11 nucleotides line up with TRBD2. The sequence was obtained from a man between 50 and 59 years old with acute or convalescent COVID-19. The CDR3 bases are TGTGCCAGCTCACCACCTAGCGGGGGGGCCCCAAGACAGTTCTTC. Its translation: CASSPPSGGAPRQFF.